This is a list of T cell receptor beta chains from one sample in a study of blood T cells in healthy people across ages. TCRdb re-called the 5' RACE reads through MiXCR, storing one row per CDR3 protein. Here the sample spans over a million distinct CDR3 sequences, 45% being singletons. The sequencing input was blood. Receptors originate from a woman aged 60-70 years in good health. Both conserved end residues are trimmed from each CDR3. Each record gives: V gene, J gene, CDR3 protein.

v_call: TRBV20-1
j_call: TRBJ2-3
cdr3_aa: SARDSRGPTDTQY

v_call: TRBV20-1
j_call: TRBJ2-1
cdr3_aa: SAWAAGPGHDEQF

v_call: TRBV29-1
j_call: TRBJ2-1
cdr3_aa: SVRSGRAVNEQF

v_call: TRBV11-3
j_call: TRBJ2-1
cdr3_aa: ASSLGLAGYNEQF

v_call: TRBV30
j_call: TRBJ1-2
cdr3_aa: AWSVDRGFGYT

v_call: TRBV5-8
j_call: TRBJ1-6
cdr3_aa: ASSLGLTGSPLH

v_call: TRBV4-1
j_call: TRBJ2-7
cdr3_aa: ASSRDSGRSYEQY

v_call: TRBV7-8
j_call: TRBJ2-4
cdr3_aa: ASSSDRNIQY

v_call: TRBV12-3/TRBV12-4
j_call: TRBJ2-1
cdr3_aa: ASSFGRANNEQF

v_call: TRBV20-1
j_call: .
cdr3_aa: SVPGGANNEQY

v_call: TRBV5-1
j_call: TRBJ2-7
cdr3_aa: ASSPPGHLYEQY

v_call: TRBV7-9
j_call: TRBJ1-2
cdr3_aa: ASSSAGGYGYT

v_call: TRBV12-3/TRBV12-4
j_call: TRBJ1-6
cdr3_aa: ASTYAGGSSSPLH

v_call: TRBV5-1
j_call: TRBJ2-1
cdr3_aa: ASSGQGEVDEQF

v_call: TRBV28
j_call: TRBJ2-6
cdr3_aa: AEGTGAGGANVLT

v_call: TRBV20-1
j_call: TRBJ2-5
cdr3_aa: SARFLETQY

v_call: TRBV9
j_call: TRBJ2-5
cdr3_aa: ASSGGTGGVETQY

v_call: TRBV7-3
j_call: TRBJ2-5
cdr3_aa: ASSLSIAGRQETQY

v_call: TRBV21-1
j_call: TRBJ2-7
cdr3_aa: ASSKVPHGYEQY

v_call: TRBV6-1
j_call: TRBJ2-7
cdr3_aa: ASSPIRPLGTSDHEQY

v_call: TRBV4-1
j_call: TRBJ1-2
cdr3_aa: ASSQGLQRTNYGYT

v_call: TRBV4-1
j_call: TRBJ1-5
cdr3_aa: ASSLSLGQGIQPQH

v_call: TRBV27
j_call: TRBJ1-4
cdr3_aa: ASSLDSTDEKLF

v_call: TRBV7-9
j_call: TRBJ2-3
cdr3_aa: ASSLGLAGSSTDTQY

v_call: TRBV7-2
j_call: TRBJ2-5
cdr3_aa: ASSLTVALTETQY